These T cell receptor beta chains were read from a single sample in a study of control samples from healthy donors and cancer patients. Sequenced by immunoSEQ multiplex PCR; TCRdb stores in-frame clones only, minus some. Of roughly 200,000 clones listed, around 94% are singletons. The sequenced material came from blood. These receptors were collected from a man aged 45 to 65 in good health. Each CDR3 is given with its conserved first and last residue. Each record gives: D gene, V gene, clone size, J gene, CDR3 DNA, CDR3 protein. A D gene is named only where the DNA matches it firmly. Where a row states a size, it is once, few, many or the class of an expanded clone; other rows omit it.

TRBD2,TRBV7-9,.,TRBJ2-6,TGTGCCAGCAGCGATAGGGGAGGGATTGGGGCCAACGTCCTGACTTTC,CASSDRGGIGANVLTF
.,TRBV5-4,few,TRBJ1-6,TGTGCCAGCAGCCGCCCAGGGGACGATTCACCCCTCCACTTT,CASSRPGDDSPLHF
.,TRBV6-5,once,TRBJ1-6,TGTGCCAGCAGTTACACCACTGAGGGTTCACCCCTCCACTTT,CASSYTTEGSPLHF
TRBD2,TRBV18,.,TRBJ2-5,TGTGCCAGCTCACTTACTAGCGGGGAAGAGACCCAGTACTTC,CASSLTSGEETQYF
TRBD1,TRBV5-1,.,TRBJ1-2,TGCGCCAGCAGCTCCCAAGGGGGCACGGACTATGGCTACACCTTC,CASSSQGGTDYGYTF
.,TRBV20-1,.,TRBJ1-2,TGCAGTGCTGGATCAGCCTATGGCTACACCTTC,CSAGSAYGYTF
.,TRBV19,.,TRBJ1-5,TGTGCCAGTAGTATGGGGAGGGGGTCTGGCAATCAGCCCCAGCATTTT,CASSMGRGSGNQPQHF
.,TRBV25-1,.,TRBJ1-6,TGTGCCAGCAGTGAATATCAAGGTTCACCCCTCCACTTT,CASSEYQGSPLHF
.,TRBV27,.,TRBJ1-2,TGTGCCAGCGGGATGGCGCGGACCTTC,CASGMARTF
.,TRBV9,.,TRBJ2-3,TGTGCCAGCAGTTCCCCCAACAGGGAGGATACGCAGTATTTT,CASSSPNREDTQYF
.,TRBV10-1,few,TRBJ1-5,TGCGCCAGCAGCTCAGGGGCTAGTCAGCCCCAGCATTTT,CASSSGASQPQHF
.,TRBV5-1,.,TRBJ2-2,TGCGCCAGCAGCTCGGGACGAGCGGTCGACACCGGGGAGCTGTTTTTT,CASSSGRAVDTGELFF
.,TRBV2,.,TRBJ1-5,TGTGCCAGCAGCTTTAATAGCAATCAGCCCCAGCATTTT,CASSFNSNQPQHF
.,TRBV29-1,few,TRBJ2-5,TGCAGTGGTGGAAGGCAGAGCCAAGAGACCCAGTACTTC,CSGGRQSQETQYF
.,TRBV7-2,once,TRBJ1-3,TGTGCCAGCAGCTTTGACGGACACTTCTCTGGAAACACCATATATTTT,CASSFDGHFSGNTIYF
.,TRBV12-3/TRBV12-4,once,TRBJ2-1,TGTGCCAGCATGGGGGTGGGTGAGCAGTTCTTC,CASMGVGEQFF
.,TRBV7-9,.,TRBJ1-2,TGTGCCAGCAGCTTAGAGGTCGGCCCAGGCTATGGCTACACCTTC,CASSLEVGPGYGYTF
.,TRBV3-1/TRBV3-2,.,TRBJ1-5,TGTGCCAGCAGCCAAGATAGCAGGGGACAACAGCCCCAGCATTTT,CASSQDSRGQQPQHF
.,TRBV5-4,.,TRBJ2-1,TGTGCCAGCAGCTTAAGAGGTTACAATGAGCAGTTCTTC,CASSLRGYNEQFF
.,TRBV6-5,.,TRBJ2-5,TGTGCCAGCAGGCAACGAAGGGAACAAGAGACCCAGTACTTC,CASRQRREQETQYF
.,TRBV11-2,.,TRBJ2-2,TGTGCCAGCAACCTAAGAAACGGACCCACCGGGGAGCTGTTTTTT,CASNLRNGPTGELFF
TRBD1,TRBV3-1/TRBV3-2,once,TRBJ2-3,TGTGCCAGCAGCAAGGGGGCAACGCAGTATTTT,CASSKGATQYF
.,TRBV7-2,.,TRBJ2-7,TGTGCCAGCAGCTATACTCGGGCCCCTATATCCTACGAGCAGTACTTC,CASSYTRAPISYEQYF
.,TRBV5-8,.,TRBJ1-5,TGTGCCAGCACCATGAACTCCGGGACAAGAAATCAGCCCCAGCATTTT,CASTMNSGTRNQPQHF
.,TRBV6-5,.,TRBJ1-5,TGTGCCAGCCGCCCGGGTGGATCGGGCAATCAGCCCCAGCATTTT,CASRPGGSGNQPQHF
.,TRBV5-1,.,TRBJ1-1,TGCGCCAGCAGCTTGTGGTTCGGGGGCGAGAACACTGAAGCTTTCTTT,CASSLWFGGENTEAFF
.,TRBV10-2,.,TRBJ2-7,TGCGCCAGCAGTGAGGCGGCCGGGGGCGTTTACGAGCAGTACTTC,CASSEAAGGVYEQYF
.,TRBV2,.,TRBJ1-1,TGTGCCAGCATCCGAGTTGGCACTGAAGCTTTCTTT,CASIRVGTEAFF
TRBD1,TRBV7-2,once,TRBJ2-3,TGTGCCAGCAGCTCTATGACAGGGGGCCGCACAGATACGCAGTATTTT,CASSSMTGGRTDTQYF